This T cell receptor (beta chain) originates from a study of spatial heterogeneity in lung cancer. CDR1 is SGHNT and CDR2 is YYREEE in the germline V gene (reference sequence). CDR3 size: 15 residues. Trimming cost V 6 bases and J 0 bases; bases outside gene matches: 9. This clonotype came up many times. The time point is: sample taken at primary tumor resection. Sequencing of whole RNA from tumor, nontumor lung or frozen PBMC involved no sorting. TCRdb independently ran MiXCR on the 5' RACE reads; one entry per CDR3 protein. The repertoire holds tens of thousands of distinct CDR3 sequences, with roughly 7% as singletons.

The specimen was PBMCs, collected at surgery. The TCR sequence derives from a female donor with early-stage non-small cell lung cancer. V gene TRBV5-4 combines with J gene TRBJ2-7; 7 bases match TRBD1. DNA for the CDR3: TGTGCCAGCACCGGCTCAGGGGGAAGCTCCTACGAGCAGTACTTC. This sequence encodes CASTGSGGSSYEQYF.